Included here is one T cell receptor (beta chain) sequence, with context. This sample is part of a study of blood T cells in healthy people across ages. It was with a sample-barcoded 5' primer and a J-beta primer mix that a second PCR of roughly 7 to 12 cycles was run. Via MiXCR, TCRdb re-called the 5' RACE reads, giving one row per CDR3 protein. The sample contains 650,000 to 950,000 distinct CDR3 sequences, more than 40% of which appear only once. This sequence was found in a man aged 55 to 70 in good health. The sequenced material came from blood.

CDR3 in DNA: TGTGCCAGCAGTTTACAGGGGATAGAGCCCCAGCATTTT. It specifies CASSLQGIEPQHF. This chain links TRBV6-2 or TRBV6-3 with TRBJ1-5; 7 bases match TRBD1. This CDR3 comprises 13 residues. In germline, CDR1 is MNHEY, CDR2 SVGEGT. V lost 4 bases to trimming and J lost 8 bases; unmatched junction nucleotides: 5.